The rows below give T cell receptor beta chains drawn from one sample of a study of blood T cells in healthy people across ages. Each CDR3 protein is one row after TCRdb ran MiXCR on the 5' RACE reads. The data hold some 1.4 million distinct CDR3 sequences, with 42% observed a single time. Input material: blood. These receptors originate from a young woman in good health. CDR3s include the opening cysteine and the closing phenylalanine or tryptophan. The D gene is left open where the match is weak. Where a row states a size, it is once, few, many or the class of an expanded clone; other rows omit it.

CASSQDPGLAGNEQFF | TGTGCCAGCAGCCAAGATCCTGGACTAGCTGGGAATGAGCAGTTCTTC | few | TRBJ2-1 | TRBD2 | TRBV4-2 | 16
CASSQDWGEAFF | TGTGCCAGCAGCCAAGATTGGGGTGAAGCTTTCTTT | . | TRBJ1-1 | . | TRBV14 | 12
CATYLNTEAFF | TGTGCCACTTACTTGAACACTGAAGCTTTCTTT | . | TRBJ1-1 | . | TRBV2 | 11
CASSQSTRGLVYEQYF | TGCGCCAGCAGCCAATCGACCAGGGGTTTGGTCTACGAGCAGTACTTC | . | TRBJ2-7 | . | TRBV4-1 | 16
CASAWREGEYNEQFF | TGTGCCAGCGCCTGGCGGGAGGGGGAGTACAATGAGCAGTTCTTC | . | TRBJ2-1 | TRBD2 | TRBV12-3/TRBV12-4 | 15
CASSQDLGARVFF | TGTGCCAGCAGCCAAGATTTGGGGGCCCGGGTGTTTTTT | . | TRBJ1-4 | . | TRBV14 | 13
CASGGLGLETQYF | TGTGCCAGCGGAGGACTAGGCTTAGAGACCCAGTACTTC | few | TRBJ2-5 | TRBD2 | TRBV6-1 | 13
CSASGQGVETQYF | TGCAGTGCTAGTGGACAGGGGGTCGAGACCCAGTATTTC | . | TRBJ2-5 | TRBD1 | TRBV20-1 | 13
CASSLRRTGYTDTQYF | TGTGCCAGCAGCCTCCGCCGGACAGGGTACACAGATACGCAGTATTTT | . | TRBJ2-3 | TRBD1 | TRBV12-3/TRBV12-4 | 16
CSARGGGSDTQYF | TGCAGTGCTAGAGGTGGAGGGTCAGATACGCAGTATTTT | few | TRBJ2-3 | . | TRBV20-1 | 13
CASGSLGGGYTF | TGTGCCAGCGGCTCCCTAGGGGGCGGCTACACCTTC | . | TRBJ1-2 | TRBD1 | TRBV27 | 12
CASSLQRGPYTDTQYF | TGTGCCAGCAGCCTCCAGCGGGGGCCCTACACAGATACGCAGTATTTT | once | TRBJ2-3 | TRBD2 | TRBV3-1 | 16
CASSPGGSSDSPLHF | TGTGCCAGCAGTCCCGGGGGGTCGTCGGATTCACCCCTCCACTTT | . | TRBJ1-6 | . | TRBV6-5 | 15
CASSHGTGKNIQYF | TGTGCCAGCAGCCACGGGACAGGGAAAAACATTCAGTACTTC | . | TRBJ2-4 | TRBD1 | TRBV3-1 | 14
CASSQARDYYTDTQYF | TGTGCCAGCAGCCAAGCCCGGGACTATTACACAGATACGCAGTATTTT | . | TRBJ2-3 | TRBD2 | TRBV14 | 16
CASSTLFPGHGTPYEQYF | TGTGCCAGCAGCACCCTGTTCCCGGGACATGGTACCCCCTACGAGCAGTACTTC | . | TRBJ2-7 | . | TRBV21-1 | 18
CASSQLLAFYETQYF | TGCGCCAGCAGCCAGCTACTAGCATTTTATGAGACCCAGTACTTC | few | TRBJ2-5 | . | TRBV4-1 | 15
CASRRPGQGPMNTEAFF | TGTGCCAGCAGACGACCGGGACAGGGGCCGATGAACACTGAAGCTTTCTTT | . | TRBJ1-1 | TRBD1 | TRBV6-1 | 17
CASSQGVPDTQYF | TGTGCCAGCAGCCAGGGAGTCCCAGATACGCAGTATTTT | few | TRBJ2-3 | . | TRBV14 | 13
CATLGGQAYEQYF | TGTGCCACCCTCGGAGGACAGGCCTACGAGCAGTACTTC | many | TRBJ2-7 | TRBD1 | TRBV10-3 | 13
CASTRTGELDEQFF | TGTGCCAGCACCCGAACCGGGGAACTTGATGAGCAGTTCTTC | . | TRBJ2-1 | . | TRBV12-3/TRBV12-4 | 14
CSAPRQGRNTEAFF | TGCAGTGCTCCGCGACAGGGGCGCAACACTGAAGCTTTCTTT | . | TRBJ1-1 | TRBD1 | TRBV20-1 | 14
CASSVTGGLSYNEQFF | TGTGCCAGCAGCGTGACAGGGGGTCTCTCCTACAATGAGCAGTTCTTC | . | TRBJ2-1 | TRBD1 | TRBV7-9 | 16
CASTQGGSLNEQFF | TGTGCCAGCACCCAAGGGGGGTCGTTGAATGAGCAGTTCTTC | . | TRBJ2-1 | . | TRBV27 | 14
CASSESSGVSTEAFF | TGCGCCAGCAGTGAGTCCTCTGGGGTGAGCACTGAAGCTTTCTTT | . | TRBJ1-1 | . | TRBV10-2 | 15
CASSQLVGDRATGYTF | TGTGCCAGCAGCCAGTTGGTCGGGGACAGGGCGACTGGCTACACCTTC | . | TRBJ1-2 | TRBD1 | TRBV14 | 16
CASSQARGEQYF | TGCGCCAGCAGCCAAGCTCGAGGAGAGCAGTACTTC | few | TRBJ2-7 | . | TRBV4-1 | 12
CASSQPGLAGAEQYF | TGTGCCAGCAGCCAACCGGGACTAGCGGGAGCCGAGCAGTACTTC | . | TRBJ2-7 | TRBD2 | TRBV3-1 | 15
CASSPDGGGELFF | TGTGCCAGCAGCCCGGACGGGGGCGGGGAGCTGTTTTTT | . | TRBJ2-2 | . | TRBV6-5 | 13
CASSLPTSPGEQFF | TGCGCCAGCAGCTTGCCGACTAGTCCGGGTGAGCAGTTCTTC | few | TRBJ2-1 | . | TRBV5-1 | 14
CASSQPSRGGRYNEQFF | TGTGCCAGCAGCCAGCCTTCCCGGGGGGGCCGATACAATGAGCAGTTCTTC | . | TRBJ2-1 | TRBD2 | TRBV3-1 | 17
CASRPWVAGGPRFGNEQFF | TGTGCCAGCAGGCCCTGGGTAGCGGGGGGGCCAAGATTCGGCAATGAGCAGTTCTTC | . | TRBJ2-1 | TRBD2 | TRBV11-2 | 19
CASSLTQALYEQYF | TGTGCCAGCAGCTTGACTCAGGCGCTCTACGAGCAGTACTTC | . | TRBJ2-7 | . | TRBV7-2 | 14
CASSYDALRVQEQYF | TGTGCCAGCAGTTACGATGCCCTCAGGGTGCAGGAGCAGTACTTC | . | TRBJ2-7 | . | TRBV6-6 | 15
CSAREGLAVPYEQYF | TGCAGTGCTAGGGAAGGACTAGCGGTGCCCTACGAGCAGTACTTC | . | TRBJ2-7 | TRBD2 | TRBV20-1 | 15
CSAEGLAEADTQYF | TGCAGTGCTGAGGGACTAGCTGAGGCAGATACGCAGTATTTT | few | TRBJ2-3 | TRBD2 | TRBV20-1 | 14
CASTTTGSLYEQYF | TGTGCCAGCACTACGACAGGGTCACTCTACGAGCAGTACTTC | . | TRBJ2-7 | TRBD1 | TRBV12-3/TRBV12-4 | 14
CATSDGGTTEAFF | TGTGCCACCAGTGATGGTGGGACCACTGAAGCTTTCTTT | . | TRBJ1-1 | . | TRBV24-1 | 13
CASSQEPGGEKLFF | TGCGCCAGCAGCCAAGAGCCGGGAGGTGAAAAACTGTTTTTT | . | TRBJ1-4 | . | TRBV4-1 | 14
CSARLPGAGDEKLFF | TGCAGTGCTAGGCTTCCCGGGGCAGGGGATGAAAAACTGTTTTTT | . | TRBJ1-4 | . | TRBV20-1 | 15
CASSSRDRSGANVLTF | TGTGCCAGCAGCTCCCGGGACCGCTCTGGGGCCAACGTCCTGACTTTC | . | TRBJ2-6 | . | TRBV9 | 16
CSASGRGMGSYEQYF | TGCAGTGCTAGTGGTAGGGGTATGGGGTCCTACGAGCAGTACTTC | few | TRBJ2-7 | . | TRBV20-1 | 15
CASSYSGLADTDTQYF | TGTGCCAGCAGTTACTCGGGACTAGCGGACACAGATACGCAGTATTTT | . | TRBJ2-3 | TRBD2 | TRBV6-5 | 16
CASSLGATGTGIYETQYF | TGTGCCAGCAGCTTAGGGGCGACCGGGACAGGGATTTATGAGACCCAGTACTTC | few | TRBJ2-5 | TRBD1 | TRBV7-2 | 18
CASGQVGENTEAFF | TGCGCCAGCGGACAAGTGGGGGAGAACACTGAAGCTTTCTTT | . | TRBJ1-1 | . | TRBV5-1 | 14
CASSHGGIEQYF | TGTGCCAGCAGTCACGGTGGGATCGAGCAGTACTTC | . | TRBJ2-7 | . | TRBV28 | 12
CASSLSWQTQYF | TGTGCCAGCAGCTTATCCTGGCAGACCCAGTACTTC | few | TRBJ2-5 | . | TRBV7-8 | 12
CASSQEGPVRGEQFF | TGCGCCAGCAGCCAAGAGGGCCCCGTACGCGGTGAGCAGTTCTTC | few | TRBJ2-1 | . | TRBV4-1 | 15
CASSSRASVDTQYF | TGTGCCAGCAGCTCCCGGGCTAGCGTGGATACGCAGTATTTT | . | TRBJ2-3 | . | TRBV7-2 | 14
CASSEPGLAGVETQYF | TGTGCCAGCAGTGAACCGGGACTAGCGGGAGTAGAGACCCAGTACTTC | . | TRBJ2-5 | TRBD2 | TRBV28 | 16
CASSPGAVDTQYF | TGTGCCAGCAGCCCCGGCGCGGTAGATACGCAGTATTTT | . | TRBJ2-3 | . | TRBV28 | 13
CASSDSGGNNEQFF | TGTGCCAGCAGTGATAGCGGGGGGAACAATGAGCAGTTCTTC | once | TRBJ2-1 | TRBD2 | TRBV2 | 14